A single sample gave rise to the 19 T cell receptor beta chains below, sequenced in a study of siplizumab effects on memory and regulatory T cells. Repertoires were generated with immunoSEQ multiplex PCR, while TCRdb's copy carries only in-frame clones and drops some. The sample has more than 95,000 clones, about 92% seen once. The sequencing sample was made of CD4+ T cells sorted from blood. Receptors originate from a human donor in good health.

CDR3 DNA: TGTGCCAGCTCGGACAGGGGGGTTATCAATGAGCAGTTCTTC. Encoded protein: CASSDRGVINEQFF. The genes are TRBV27 and TRBJ2-1; 10 nucleotides match TRBD1. V was pared by 8 bases and J by 6 bases, with 7 bases of the junction left unmatched. CDR3 length: 14 residues. CDR1 is MNHEY and CDR2 is SMNVEV in the germline V gene (reference sequence).

This clone has more than one count but fewer than ten. The V call is TRBV5-6, the J call TRBJ2-3; no firm D call. The ends were cut back, 0 bases at V and 3 bases at J, with 5 bases in the middle. Germline CDR1 is SGHDT and CDR2 is YYEEEE. The CDR3 runs to 13 residues. CDR3 nucleotide sequence: TGTGCCAGCAGCTTGGGCGAAACAGATACGCAGTATTTT. Translated: CASSLGETDTQYF.

J is TRBJ2-2 and V is TRBV5-1; D remains unclear. The CDR3 is 16 amino acids. Germline lookup yields CDR1 SGHRS and CDR2 YFSETQ. V was cut by 0 bases and J by 2 bases, with 11 bases left in between. The CDR3 region is CASSLGLEPNTGELFF. In DNA form, the CDR3 reads TGCGCCAGCAGCTTGGGTCTGGAGCCCAACACCGGGGAGCTGTTTTTT. The entire variable domain, with the rest obtained from reference TRBV5-1 and TRBJ2-2, is as follows: KAGVTQTPRYLIKTRGQQVTLSCSPISGHRSVSWYQQTPGQGLQFLFEYFSETQRNKGNFPGRFSGRQFSNSRSEMNVSTLELGDSALYLCASSLGLEPNTGELFFGEGSRLTVL.

This sequence joins TRBV7-9 and TRBJ2-7, with D maybe TRBD1 (5 bases). The CDR3 is made up of 15 amino acids. V shed 5 bases and J shed 6 bases, with 20 bases lying between them. Looked up from germline, CDR1 is SEHNR and CDR2 is FQNEAQ (reference sequence). In nucleotides, the CDR3 is TGTGCCAGCAGCCATGCCTTGGGCAGGGATAGCGAGCAGTACTTC. Protein sequence: CASSHALGRDSEQYF.

The DNA for the CDR3 is TGTGCCAGCAGCCGTAGGACAGAGACCCAGTACTTC. Amino acids: CASSRRTETQYF. The chain carries TRBV11-3 and TRBJ2-5; D is ambiguous. CDR1 SGHNT and CDR2 YENEEA come from the germline V gene. V dropped 5 bases and J dropped 4 bases, with 8 bases sitting between them. This CDR3 spans 12 amino acids.

The chain is built from TRBV5-6 and TRBJ1-2; D is ambiguous. The CDR3 is made up of 16 amino acids. Germline-derived CDR1 and CDR2 are SGHDT and YYEEEE. V lost 7 bases and J lost 2, with 21 bases in between. CDR3 protein: CASREITRGTNYGYTF. The CDR3 coding sequence is TGTGCCAGCCGCGAAATAACGCGCGGAACGAACTATGGCTACACCTTC.

This sequence joins TRBV27 and TRBJ2-1; D not certain. V was pared by 5 bases and J by 6 bases, with 8 bases between. The CDR3 spans 12 residues. In germline, CDR1 is MNHEY, CDR2 SMNVEV (reference sequence). CDR3 sequence (DNA): TGTGCCAGCAGTAAACCGGGCAATGAGCAGTTCTTC. Its protein is CASSKPGNEQFF.

The count of this clone is one. The V and J genes are TRBV9 and TRBJ2-7; tentative D call: TRBD1 (5 bases). V lost 0 bases and J 4 bases, leaving 14 bases between the germline ends. There are 15 residues in the CDR3. Germline CDR1 SGDLS, CDR2 YYNGEE. The CDR3 here is CASSVAWGIGYEQYF. The DNA of the CDR3 is TGTGCCAGCAGCGTAGCTTGGGGCATCGGGTACGAGCAGTACTTC.

This clone was recorded a few times. This chain connects TRBV6-5 to TRBJ2-3; 7 bases line up with TRBD1. V shed 7 bases and J 5 bases; nucleotides not matched to a gene: 3. Germline CDR1 reads MNHEY; CDR2 reads SVGAGI. This CDR3 is 12 amino acids long. CDR3 in DNA: TGTGCCAGCAAATCAGGGGGAGATACGCAGTATTTT. Protein sequence: CASKSGGDTQYF.

The V gene is TRBV7-2, the J gene TRBJ1-5; TRBD1 aligns across 7 bases. The J segment lost 4 bases and the V segment lost 5 bases, leaving 2 bases of the junction unmatched. The germline V gene has CDR1 SGHTA and CDR2 FQGNSA. This CDR3 has 13 residues. CDR3 bases: TGTGCCAGCAGCCAGGACAGGAATCAGCCCCAGCATTTT. It codes for CASSQDRNQPQHF.

Comments on this clone: Distinct nucleotide sequences in the sample also encode this CDR3. The chain carries TRBV2 and TRBJ1-5, with D possibly matching TRBD1 (5 bases). Germline CDR1 SNHLY, CDR2 FYNNEI. The CDR3 is 15 amino acids. V was cut by 6 bases and J by 2 bases, with 14 bases left in between. DNA for the CDR3: TGTGCCAGCAGAGGGGACCGAGGGGGCAATCAGCCCCAGCATTTT. The encoded protein is CASRGDRGGNQPQHF.

The CDR3 region has the DNA TGCGCCAGCAGTGGGGAGAATCTCTCCGGGGGCTACACCTTC. Its protein is CASSGENLSGGYTF. This chain connects TRBV10-2 to TRBJ1-2, with D unclear. This CDR3 spans 14 amino acids. V was shortened by 4 bases and J by 8 bases, with 17 bases between the two germline ends. CDR1 and CDR2 (germline): WSHSY, SAAADI.

This chain links TRBV30 with TRBJ2-7; 7 nucleotides agree with TRBD1. The V and J ends lost 3 bases and 5 bases, in that order; junction bases with no gene match: 4. Germline CDR1 is GTSNPN and CDR2 is SVGIG (reference sequence). The CDR3 is made up of 12 amino acids. CDR3 DNA sequence: TGTGCCTGGAGCCACGACAGGGACGAGCAGTACTTC. Protein product: CAWSHDRDEQYF.

J is TRBJ2-7 and V is TRBV7-2; D uncertain. Germline V lookup: CDR1 SGHTA, CDR2 FQGNSA. This CDR3 is 14 amino acids long. Trimming stripped 1 base from V and 3 bases from J, with 10 bases between. The CDR3 sequence: CASSLGREYYEQYF. In DNA form, the CDR3 reads TGTGCCAGCAGCTTAGGTCGAGAATACTACGAGCAGTACTTC.

The chain carries TRBV4-2 and TRBJ2-7; no definite D call. The CDR3 consists of 15 residues. V was trimmed by 4 bases and J by 3 bases, leaving 16 bases between them. Germline values: CDR1 LGHNA, CDR2 YNFKEQ. The DNA of the CDR3 is TGTGCCAGCAGCCGATCGCGCCAGGCAGGCTACGAGCAGTACTTC. This codes for CASSRSRQAGYEQYF.

This clone has a single count. The J gene is TRBJ1-1, the V gene TRBV15; D ambiguous. Germline lookup yields CDR1 LNHNV and CDR2 YYDKDF (reference sequence). The germline V and J ends were trimmed by 3 bases and 3 bases, with 8 bases remaining between them. The CDR3 covers 13 residues. This chain's CDR3 is CATSSELDTEAFF. The CDR3 bases are TGTGCCACCAGCAGTGAACTAGACACTGAAGCTTTCTTT.

The chain employs TRBV5-1 and TRBJ2-7; 9 bases match TRBD1. The CDR3 length is 15 residues. V trimming: 4 bases; J trimming: 2 bases; junction bases outside the gene matches: 7. The germline V gene encodes CDR1 SGHRS and CDR2 YFSETQ. The CDR3 DNA reads as TGCGCCAGCAGCCCTACCGGGACAGGGCCCTACGAGCAGTACTTC. This gives the protein CASSPTGTGPYEQYF.

The chain carries TRBV5-6 and TRBJ2-5; D is unresolved. Trimming stripped 2 bases from V and 5 bases from J, with 7 bases between. CDR1 and CDR2 (germline): SGHDT, YYEEEE. There are 12 residues in the CDR3. This CDR3 reads CASSFRSETQYF. The CDR3 nucleotides are TGTGCCAGCAGCTTCCGGTCGGAGACCCAGTACTTC.

The V and J genes are TRBV6-1 and TRBJ2-5, with 8 bases identical to TRBD1. The germline V gene encodes CDR1 MNHNS and CDR2 SASEGT. This CDR3 comprises 14 residues. V lost 1 base, J lost 3 bases, and 1 base stayed unmatched. The chain's CDR3 is CASSEEDREETQYF. As DNA, the CDR3 is TGTGCCAGCAGTGAAGAGGACAGGGAAGAGACCCAGTACTTC.